These 8 T cell receptor beta chains originate from one sample sequenced in a study of post-analysis software for immune sequencing data. Antigens of these TCRs are unknown. Findings and limits, study-wide: Comparison of patients with controls showed five TRBV segments more frequent in patients, TRBV5-6, TRBV5-1 and TRBV20-1 among them.

Unique molecular identifiers featured in each of the TCR beta cDNA libraries. TCRdb re-analysed the PCR reads in MiXCR, keeping a single row per CDR3 protein. The sample shows approximately 360,000 distinct CDR3 sequences, about a third of them seen only once. The material sequenced was blood. Receptor source: a girl under 18 with multiple sclerosis.

The V call is TRBV5-1, the J call TRBJ2-1; the match to TRBD2 covers 8 bases. The trim removed 4 bases at V and 0 bases at J, leaving 9 bases unmatched. CDR3 length: 17 amino acids. The germline V gene encodes CDR1 SGHRS and CDR2 YFSETQ. The CDR3 here is CASSTIAGPSSYNEQFF. The DNA of the CDR3 is TGCGCCAGCAGCACGATAGCGGGGCCGAGCTCCTACAATGAGCAGTTCTTC. The variable domain in full, with the rest retrieved from reference TRBV5-1 and TRBJ2-1, is KAGVTQTPRYLIKTRGQQVTLSCSPISGHRSVSWYQQTPGQGLQFLFEYFSETQRNKGNFPGRFSGRQFSNSRSEMNVSTLELGDSALYLCASSTIAGPSSYNEQFFGPGTRLTVL.

The chain combines TRBV4-1 with TRBJ1-5; D remains unclear. Per the germline V gene, CDR1 is MGHRA and CDR2 is YSYEKL. V was cut by 3 bases and J by 2 bases, with 11 bases left in between. This CDR3 is 15 amino acids long. The chain's CDR3 is CASSQAGKGNQPQHF. In nucleotides, the CDR3 is TGCGCCAGCAGCCAGGCCGGGAAGGGCAATCAGCCCCAGCATTTT.

Only a few counts were recorded for this clonotype. V is TRBV9 and J is TRBJ1-2; TRBD1 aligns across 7 bases. The V and J ends lost 3 bases and 4 bases, in that order; junction bases with no gene match: 18. Per the germline V gene, CDR1 is SGDLS and CDR2 is YYNGEE. The CDR3 has 18 amino acids. The chain's CDR3 is CASSANRGLAMGIYGYTF. DNA for the CDR3: TGTGCCAGCAGCGCAAACAGGGGACTCGCGATGGGAATCTATGGCTACACCTTC.

This chain joins TRBV4-3 and TRBJ1-6; D gene unclear. CDR1 and CDR2 from the germline V gene are LGHNA and YSLEER. Trimming removed 0 bases at V and 7 bases at J, with 13 bases between. CDR3 length equals 16 residues. The CDR3 loop reads CASSQDSRAENSPLHF. CDR3 sequence (DNA): TGCGCCAGCAGCCAAGATTCCCGGGCCGAAAATTCACCCCTCCACTTT.

This chain connects TRBV14 to TRBJ2-5; D possibly matches TRBD1 or TRBD2 (5 bases each). The germline V and J ends were trimmed by 1 base and 4 bases, with 16 bases remaining between them. CDR3 length: 16 amino acids. CDR1 and CDR2 from the germline V gene are SGHDN and FVKESK. CDR3 in amino acids: CASSQASLTGRETQYF. DNA of the CDR3: TGTGCCAGCAGCCAAGCATCGCTCACGGGGCGAGAGACCCAGTACTTC.

The J gene is TRBJ2-4, the V gene TRBV12-3 or TRBV12-4; D not certain. The CDR3 has 13 amino acids. Trimming left V 3 bases short and J 8 bases short, with 11 bases between. Written as DNA, the CDR3 is TGTGCCAGCAGTTTTGATATCCGGTACATTCAGTACTTC. It codes for CASSFDIRYIQYF.

The chain has TRBV15 and TRBJ2-7, with a tentative D call TRBD2 (6 bases). Per germline, CDR1 LNHNV and CDR2 YYDKDF (reference sequence). Trimming pared 0 bases from V and 3 bases from J, leaving 9 bases between. This CDR3 has 14 residues. The DNA of the CDR3 is TGTGCCACCAGCAGAGATCAGACTAGCTACGAGCAGTACTTC. Encoded protein: CATSRDQTSYEQYF.

With regard to this clonotype: A clone one base away is much larger, so this may be a read error. The chain couples TRBV7-9 to TRBJ1-2; a weak D match, TRBD1 (6 bases). The germline V gene encodes CDR1 SEHNR and CDR2 FQNEAQ (reference sequence). V was shortened by 6 bases and J by 6 bases, with 14 bases between the two germline ends. CDR3 length: 13 residues. The CDR3 coding sequence is TGTGCCAGCAGTCTCCGGGACAACCATGGCTACACCTTC. It translates to CASSLRDNHGYTF. Full variable domain (rest looked up from reference TRBV7-9 and TRBJ1-2): DTGVSQNPRHKITKRGQNVTFRCDPISEHNRLYWYRQTLGQGPEFLTYFQNEAQLEKSRLLSDRFSAERPKGSFSTLEIQRTEQGDSAMYLCASSLRDNHGYTFGSGTRLTVV.